The T cell receptor (beta chain) described here comes from a study of shared T cell receptors in the human thymus. The table came from immunoSEQ multiplex PCR; TCRdb's copy has only in-frame clones and leaves some out. The sample yields roughly 710,000 clones, 80% to 90% seen once. CDR1 SGHRS and CDR2 YFSETQ come from the germline V gene. With 0 bases clipped from V and 4 bases from J, the junction kept 13 bases outside the gene matches. The CDR3 contains 18 residues. This sample was also put to use in a study of human thymus T cells. This second study notes: Donors were healthy Finnish babies undergoing corrective operations for congenital heart defects. Seemingly biased V and J gene usage marked thymic and blood repertoires. Related research found strongly overlapping thymic repertoires in unrelated individuals.

The sequenced material came from thymocytes. The clonotype was recovered from a girl under three years old with a congenital heart defect. The chain uses TRBV5-1 and TRBJ1-2; 9 nucleotides agree with TRBD1. CDR3 in amino acids: CASSLEGAGTGIFYGYTF. In nucleotides, the CDR3 is TGCGCCAGCAGCTTGGAGGGTGCTGGGACAGGGATTTTCTATGGCTACACCTTC. Combining the CDR3 with reference TRBV5-1 and TRBJ1-2 gives the whole variable domain KAGVTQTPRYLIKTRGQQVTLSCSPISGHRSVSWYQQTPGQGLQFLFEYFSETQRNKGNFPGRFSGRQFSNSRSEMNVSTLELGDSALYLCASSLEGAGTGIFYGYTFGSGTRLTVV.